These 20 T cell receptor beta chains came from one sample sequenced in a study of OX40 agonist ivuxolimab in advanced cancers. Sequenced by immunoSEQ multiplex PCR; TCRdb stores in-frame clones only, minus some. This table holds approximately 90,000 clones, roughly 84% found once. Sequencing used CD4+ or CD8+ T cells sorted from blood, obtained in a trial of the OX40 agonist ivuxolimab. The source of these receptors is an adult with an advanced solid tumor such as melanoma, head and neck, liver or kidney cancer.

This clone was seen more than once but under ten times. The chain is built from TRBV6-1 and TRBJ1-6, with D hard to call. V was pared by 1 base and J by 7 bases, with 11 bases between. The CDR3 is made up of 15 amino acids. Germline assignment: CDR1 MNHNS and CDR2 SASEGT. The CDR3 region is CASSEVQVLNSPLHF. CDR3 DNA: TGTGCCAGCAGTGAAGTGCAGGTGTTGAATTCACCCCTCCACTTT.

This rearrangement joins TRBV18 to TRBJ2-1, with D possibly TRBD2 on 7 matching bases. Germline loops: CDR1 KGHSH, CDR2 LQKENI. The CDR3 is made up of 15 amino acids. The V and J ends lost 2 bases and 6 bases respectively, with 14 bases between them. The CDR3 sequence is CASSPIGGGTNEQFF. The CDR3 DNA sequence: TGTGCCAGCTCACCAATTGGCGGGGGCACCAATGAGCAGTTCTTC.

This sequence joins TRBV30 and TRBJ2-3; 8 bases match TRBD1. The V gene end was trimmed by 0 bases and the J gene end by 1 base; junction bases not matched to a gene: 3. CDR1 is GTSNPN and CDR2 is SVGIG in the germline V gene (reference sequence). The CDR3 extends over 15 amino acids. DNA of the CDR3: TGTGCCTGGAGTGTCCTGACAGGGGGCACAGATACGCAGTATTTT. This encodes CAWSVLTGGTDTQYF.

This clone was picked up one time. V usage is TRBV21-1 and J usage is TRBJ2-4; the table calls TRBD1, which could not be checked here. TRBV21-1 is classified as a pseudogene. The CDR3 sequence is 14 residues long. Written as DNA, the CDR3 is TGTGCCAGCAGCAGCGACAGGGTCAAAAACATTCAGTACTTC. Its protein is CASSSDRVKNIQYF.

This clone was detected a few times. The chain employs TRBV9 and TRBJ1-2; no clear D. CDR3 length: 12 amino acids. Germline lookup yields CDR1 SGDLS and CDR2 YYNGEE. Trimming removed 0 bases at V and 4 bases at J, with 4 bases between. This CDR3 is CASSVEGYGYTF. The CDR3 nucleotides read TGTGCCAGCAGCGTAGAAGGCTATGGCTACACCTTC.

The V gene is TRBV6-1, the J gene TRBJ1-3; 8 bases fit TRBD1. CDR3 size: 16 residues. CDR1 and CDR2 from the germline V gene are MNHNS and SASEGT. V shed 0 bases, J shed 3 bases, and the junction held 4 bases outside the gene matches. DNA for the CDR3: TGTGCCAGCAGTGAAGCGGTCAGGGGGCTTGGAAACACCATATATTTT. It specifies CASSEAVRGLGNTIYF.

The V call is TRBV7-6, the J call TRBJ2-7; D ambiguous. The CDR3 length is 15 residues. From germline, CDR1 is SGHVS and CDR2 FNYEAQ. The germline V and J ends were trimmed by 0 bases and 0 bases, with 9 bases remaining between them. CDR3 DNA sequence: TGTGCCAGCAGCTTAGCACCAGGCAGCTCCTACGAGCAGTACTTC. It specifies CASSLAPGSSYEQYF.

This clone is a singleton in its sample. CDR3 amino acids: CASSEGSGWYGSPLHF. The DNA for the CDR3 is TGTGCCAGCAGTGAAGGGTCAGGGTGGTATGGTTCACCCCTCCACTTT. The chain couples TRBV2 to TRBJ1-6; maybe TRBD1 (5 bases). Germline-derived CDR1 and CDR2 are SNHLY and FYNNEI. Trimming shortened V by 1 base and J by 9 bases, and 16 bases separated the two germline ends. CDR3 length: 16 residues.

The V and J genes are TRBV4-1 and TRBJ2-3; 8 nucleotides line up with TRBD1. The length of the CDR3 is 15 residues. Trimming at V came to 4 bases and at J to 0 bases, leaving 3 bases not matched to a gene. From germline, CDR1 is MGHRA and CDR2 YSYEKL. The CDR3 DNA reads TGCGCCAGCAGCCCCGGACAGGGTAGCACAGATACGCAGTATTTT. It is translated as CASSPGQGSTDTQYF.

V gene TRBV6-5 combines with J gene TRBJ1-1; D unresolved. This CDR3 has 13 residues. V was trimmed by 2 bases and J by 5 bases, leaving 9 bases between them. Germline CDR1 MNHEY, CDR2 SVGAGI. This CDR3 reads CASSYGESTEAFF. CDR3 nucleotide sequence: TGTGCCAGCAGTTACGGGGAGAGTACTGAAGCTTTCTTT.

The CDR3 protein is CASRHLDRGYEQYF. The CDR3 DNA reads as TGTGCCAGCAGACACTTGGACAGGGGCTACGAGCAGTACTTC. V and J are TRBV6-6 and TRBJ2-7; 9 bases agree with TRBD1. The CDR3 is made up of 14 amino acids. Germline trimming cut 6 bases from V and 3 bases from J; bases unmatched to any gene: 6. Germline V gives CDR1 MNHNY, CDR2 SVGAGI (reference sequence).

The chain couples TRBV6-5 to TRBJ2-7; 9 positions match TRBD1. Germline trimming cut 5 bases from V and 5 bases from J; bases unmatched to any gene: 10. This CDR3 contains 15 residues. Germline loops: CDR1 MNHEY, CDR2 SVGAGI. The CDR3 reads CASSVRGQGFDEQYF. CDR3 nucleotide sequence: TGTGCCAGCAGTGTTCGGGGACAGGGCTTTGACGAGCAGTACTTC.

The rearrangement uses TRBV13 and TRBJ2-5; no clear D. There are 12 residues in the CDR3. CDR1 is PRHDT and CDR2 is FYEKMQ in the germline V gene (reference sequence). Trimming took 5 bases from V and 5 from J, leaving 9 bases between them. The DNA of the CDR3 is TGTGCCAGCAGCGCCCCCGGGGAGACCCAGTACTTC. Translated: CASSAPGETQYF. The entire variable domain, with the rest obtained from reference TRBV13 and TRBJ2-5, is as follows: AAGVIQSPRHLIKEKRETATLKCYPIPRHDTVYWYQQGPGQDPQFLISFYEKMQSDKGSIPDRFSAQQFSDYHSELNMSSLELGDSALYFCASSAPGETQYFGPGTRLLVL.

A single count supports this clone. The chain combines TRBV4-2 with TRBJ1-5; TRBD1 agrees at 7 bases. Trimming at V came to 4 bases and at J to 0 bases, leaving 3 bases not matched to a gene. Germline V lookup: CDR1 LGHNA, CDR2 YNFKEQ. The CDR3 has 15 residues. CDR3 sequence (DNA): TGTGCCAGCAGCCCGGGACAGCATAGCAATCAGCCCCAGCATTTT. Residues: CASSPGQHSNQPQHF.

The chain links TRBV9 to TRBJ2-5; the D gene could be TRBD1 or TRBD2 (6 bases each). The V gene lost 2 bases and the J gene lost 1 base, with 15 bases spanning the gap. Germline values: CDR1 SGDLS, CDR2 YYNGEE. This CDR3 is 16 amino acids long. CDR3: CASSVIPGALQETQYF. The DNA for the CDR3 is TGTGCCAGCAGCGTGATTCCGGGGGCCCTCCAAGAGACCCAGTACTTC.

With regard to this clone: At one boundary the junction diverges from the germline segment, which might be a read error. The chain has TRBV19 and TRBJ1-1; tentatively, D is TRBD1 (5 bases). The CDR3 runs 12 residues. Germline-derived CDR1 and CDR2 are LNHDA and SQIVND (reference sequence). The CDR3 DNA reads TGTGCCAGTAGTATGGTCCCCACACAGGCTCTCTTT. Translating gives CASSMVPTQALF.

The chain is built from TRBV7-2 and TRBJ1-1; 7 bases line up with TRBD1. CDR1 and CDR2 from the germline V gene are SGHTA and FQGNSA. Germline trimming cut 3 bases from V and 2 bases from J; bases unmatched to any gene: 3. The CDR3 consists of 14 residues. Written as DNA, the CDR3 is TGTGCCAGCAGCTTCCGACAGGGTAACACTGAAGCTTTCTTT. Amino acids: CASSFRQGNTEAFF.

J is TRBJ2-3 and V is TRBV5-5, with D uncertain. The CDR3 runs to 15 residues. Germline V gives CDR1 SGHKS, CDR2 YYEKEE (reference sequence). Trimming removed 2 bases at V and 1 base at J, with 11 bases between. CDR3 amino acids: CASSFPVMGTDTQYF. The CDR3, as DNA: TGTGCCAGCAGCTTTCCCGTAATGGGCACAGATACGCAGTATTTT. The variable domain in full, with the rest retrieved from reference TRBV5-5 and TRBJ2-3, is DAGVTQSPTHLIKTRGQQVTLRCSPISGHKSVSWYQQVLGQGPQFIFQYYEKEERGRGNFPDRFSARQFPNYSSELNVNALLLGDSALYLCASSFPVMGTDTQYFGPGTRLTVL.

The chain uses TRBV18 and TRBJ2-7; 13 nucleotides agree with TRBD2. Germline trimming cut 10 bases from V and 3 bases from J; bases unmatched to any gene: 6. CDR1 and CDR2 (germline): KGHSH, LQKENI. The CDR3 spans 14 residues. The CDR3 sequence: CATQRTSGGYEQYF. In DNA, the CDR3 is TGTGCCACCCAGCGGACTAGCGGGGGCTACGAGCAGTACTTC.

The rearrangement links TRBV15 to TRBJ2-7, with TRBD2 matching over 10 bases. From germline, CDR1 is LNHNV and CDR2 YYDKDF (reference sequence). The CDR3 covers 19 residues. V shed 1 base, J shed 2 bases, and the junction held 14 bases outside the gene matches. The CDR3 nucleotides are TGTGCCACCAGCAGAGCATGGGAGTTAGGACTAGCGGATGCCTACGAGCAGTACTTC. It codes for CATSRAWELGLADAYEQYF.